This TCR beta chain was captured by sequencing in a study of vaccination effects on CD4 cells after COVID-19. Turning to the study itself: Every participant took two doses of the BNT162b2 or mRNA-1273 vaccine. The study's findings and limits: Sampling in the study covered few convalescent patients and included no early post-infection timepoints.

Clones were sequenced by immunoSEQ multiplex PCR, and TCRdb holds only the in-frame ones, with some missing. The table includes 20,000 to 25,000 clones, about 73% detected once. Antigen-specific CD4+ T cells expanded by the ViraFEST assay with viral peptide pools were then sequenced. Cultured cells yielded isolated CD4+ T cells after around 10 days. They grew some 1.9 million PBMC in each well, adding 10 IU/ml IL-2 and around 9.6 ug/ml peptides. The authors exchanged half the medium for IL-2 medium on days 3 and 7. For this clone: Its antigen remains unidentified.

The starting material was CD4+ T cells from PBMCs cultured with HCoV-229E spike peptides, obtained before COVID-19 vaccination. The clonotype comes from a human donor who received a COVID-19 vaccine.

CDR3 coding DNA: TGCGCCAGCAGACCCGAGCTGGGGGCAGATACGCAGTATTTT. Translating it yields CASRPELGADTQYF. This chain joins TRBV4-1 and TRBJ2-3, with D perhaps TRBD1 or TRBD2 (5 bases each). The CDR3 spans 14 residues. V was trimmed by 6 bases and J by 4 bases, leaving 14 bases between them. Germline values: CDR1 MGHRA, CDR2 YSYEKL.